The entry that follows covers one T cell receptor (beta chain) sequence. The antigen remains undetermined. This specimen comes from a study of T cell repertoires and HLA-DP antigens. General study points: The CD4+ repertoire was not split into naive and memory.

The CDR3 totals 13 residues. Trimming left V 6 bases short and J 5 bases short, with 11 bases between. CDR1 and CDR2 (germline): MNHNY, SVGAGI (reference sequence). The repertoire was sequenced with immunoSEQ multiplex PCR; TCRdb's copy has only in-frame clones and lacks some. This table has around 100,000 clones, roughly 92% appearing once. The sequencing sample was made of CD4+ T cells from PBMCs. The chain links TRBV6-6 to TRBJ1-5; D gene unclear. The sequence was obtained from a woman aged 18-29 years in good health and CMV-seronegative. The CDR3 DNA is TGTGCCAGCAGGGTTTCGAGGCATCAGCCCCAGCATTTT. It specifies CASRVSRHQPQHF.